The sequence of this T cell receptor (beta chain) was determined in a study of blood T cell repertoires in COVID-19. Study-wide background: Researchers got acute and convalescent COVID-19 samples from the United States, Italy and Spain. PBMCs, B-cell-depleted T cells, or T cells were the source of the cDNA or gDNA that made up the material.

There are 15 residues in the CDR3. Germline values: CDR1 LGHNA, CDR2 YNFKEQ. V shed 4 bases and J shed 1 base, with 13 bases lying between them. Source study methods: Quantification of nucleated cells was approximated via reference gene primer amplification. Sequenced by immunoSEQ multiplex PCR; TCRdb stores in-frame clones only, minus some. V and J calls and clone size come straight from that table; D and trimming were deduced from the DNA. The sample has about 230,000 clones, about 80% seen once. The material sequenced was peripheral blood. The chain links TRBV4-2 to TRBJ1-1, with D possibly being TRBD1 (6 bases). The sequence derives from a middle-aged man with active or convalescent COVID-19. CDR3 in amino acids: CASSRNRVRNTEAFF. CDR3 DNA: TGTGCCAGCAGCCGTAACAGGGTAAGGAACACTGAAGCTTTCTTT.